This TCR beta chain was recorded in a study of blood T cell repertoires in COVID-19. Clones were read by immunoSEQ multiplex PCR, and TCRdb kept only the in-frame ones, dropping some. This table has 200,000 or so clones, approximately 91% appearing once. Germline V gives CDR1 LGHDT, CDR2 YNNKEL (reference sequence). Trimming pared 1 base from V and 7 bases from J, leaving 7 bases between. CDR3 length equals 13 residues. This sequence was found in a woman aged 40 to 49 who had recovered from COVID-19. The V call is TRBV3-1 (or the pseudogene TRBV3-2), the J call TRBJ1-4; D is unresolved. Sample: peripheral blood. The CDR3 DNA sequence: TGTGCCAGCAGCCAAGGTCTCGGTGAAAAACTGTTTTTT. Its translation is CASSQGLGEKLFF.